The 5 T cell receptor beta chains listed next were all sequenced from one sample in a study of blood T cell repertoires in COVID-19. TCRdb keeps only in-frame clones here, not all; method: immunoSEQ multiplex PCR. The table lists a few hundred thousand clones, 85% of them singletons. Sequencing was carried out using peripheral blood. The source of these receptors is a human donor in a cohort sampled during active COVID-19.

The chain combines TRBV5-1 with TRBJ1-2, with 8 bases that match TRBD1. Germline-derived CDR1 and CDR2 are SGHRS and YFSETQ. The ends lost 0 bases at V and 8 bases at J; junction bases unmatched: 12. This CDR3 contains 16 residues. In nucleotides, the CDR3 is TGCGCCAGCAGCTTGGGGTTGGGACAGGACCTTTCCGGCTACACCTTC. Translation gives CASSLGLGQDLSGYTF.

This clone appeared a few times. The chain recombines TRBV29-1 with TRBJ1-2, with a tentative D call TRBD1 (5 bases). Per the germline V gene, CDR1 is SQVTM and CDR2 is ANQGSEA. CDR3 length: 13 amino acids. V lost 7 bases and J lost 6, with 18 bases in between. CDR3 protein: CSATSGTSHGYTF. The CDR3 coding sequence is TGCAGCGCAACCTCAGGGACTAGCCATGGCTACACCTTC. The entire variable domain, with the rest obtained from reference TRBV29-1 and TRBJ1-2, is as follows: SAVISQKPSRDICQRGTSLTIQCQVDSQVTMMFWYRQQPGQSLTLIATANQGSEATYESGFVIDKFPISRPNLTFSTLTVSNMSPEDSSIYLCSATSGTSHGYTFGSGTRLTVV.

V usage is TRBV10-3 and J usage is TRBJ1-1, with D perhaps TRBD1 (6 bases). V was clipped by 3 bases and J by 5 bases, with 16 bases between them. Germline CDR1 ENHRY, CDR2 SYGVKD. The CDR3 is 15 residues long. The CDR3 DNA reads TGTGCCATCAGTGAAGGAGGTCGGGGGGCTACTGAAGCTTTCTTT. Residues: CAISEGGRGATEAFF.

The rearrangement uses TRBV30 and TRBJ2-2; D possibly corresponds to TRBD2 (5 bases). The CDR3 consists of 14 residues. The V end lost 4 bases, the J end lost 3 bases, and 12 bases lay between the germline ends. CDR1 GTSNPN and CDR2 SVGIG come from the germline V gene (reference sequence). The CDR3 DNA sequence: TGTGCCTGGACGAGGGATCATTACACCGGGGAGCTGTTTTTT. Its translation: CAWTRDHYTGELFF.

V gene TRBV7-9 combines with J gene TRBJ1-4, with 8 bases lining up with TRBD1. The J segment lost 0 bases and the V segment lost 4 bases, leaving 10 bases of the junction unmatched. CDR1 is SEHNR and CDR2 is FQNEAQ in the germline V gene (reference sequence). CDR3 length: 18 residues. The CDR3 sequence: CASSYRTGRGPTNEKLFF. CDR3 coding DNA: TGTGCCAGCAGCTATAGAACGGGCAGGGGGCCAACTAATGAAAAACTGTTTTTT.